A selection of T cell receptor beta chains follows, all from one sample in a study of lymphopenia after photon versus proton radiotherapy. The protocol was immunoSEQ multiplex PCR, while the TCRdb copy is restricted to in-frame clones and leaves out a portion. The sample includes around 150,000 clones, approximately 91% of them seen just once. The source material was peripheral blood, sampled from a patient treated with photon-based radiotherapy. The origin of the receptors is a middle-aged man with gastric cancer. The conserved cysteine and the conserved F or W are not part of the CDR3 here. The D gene is left open where the match is weak.

v_call d_call cdr3_aa
TRBV29-1 TRBD1 SVGQGAVGYT
TRBV29-1 TRBD2 SVENIAGGNNGDTQY
TRBV27 TRBD2 ASSPGTSGRVGTQY
TRBV5-1 TRBD2 ASRDSSGRNSLF
TRBV30 - AWRTAGGEKLF
TRBV7-5 - ARSLARPFQEFYEQY
TRBV28 - ASSLGGIRASNQPQH
TRBV7-2 - ASSLDSNTEAF
TRBV19 - ASSIGANTGELF
TRBV2 - ASSETRFSYEQY
TRBV14 TRBD2 ASSPWTSGRGETQY
TRBV9 - ASSVAGGATYYGYT
TRBV5-4 TRBD1 ASSSLDRLPYNEQF
TRBV14 - ASSQGGAFGIETQY
TRBV19 TRBD2 ASSARTSGRNSYEQY
TRBV6-5 TRBD1 ASSSWDRSSYEQY
TRBV4-1 - ASSQLRANYEQY
TRBV19 - ASSPLGVEGGEQY
TRBV5-5 - ASSLILGAQETQY
TRBV15 TRBD1 ATSRGDRGQYGYT
TRBV28 - ASGNNGLYEQY
TRBV5-1 TRBD1 ASSLGDRDHQPQH